The 21 T cell receptor beta chains presented below share a single source sample, sequenced in a study of T cells in Graves' hyperthyroidism and ophthalmopathy. It was RNA transcripts that yielded the amplified TCR beta CDR3 regions. A first-round RT-PCR of the TCR CDR3 used the HTBI primer set. TCRdb reprocessed the multiplex PCR reads via MiXCR and lists one record per CDR3 protein. The sample consists of a few hundred thousand distinct CDR3 sequences, about a sixth of them appearing once. The sample was blood. Every receptor here comes from a woman under 30 with Graves' hyperthyroidism that later progressed to Graves' ophthalmopathy.

This sequence joins TRBV5-8 and TRBJ1-1; TRBD1 matches at 7 bases. Per the germline V gene, CDR1 is SGHTS and CDR2 is YDEGEE. This CDR3 has 17 residues. J gave up 7 bases and V 0 bases, and 15 bases lay outside the gene matches. The CDR3 protein is CASSLARYSRGAYEAFF. DNA of the CDR3: TGTGCCAGCAGCTTGGCTAGATATTCCAGGGGGGCTTATGAAGCTTTCTTT.

The rearrangement uses TRBV28 and TRBJ2-1, with unresolved D. The CDR3 is made up of 13 amino acids. Trimming took off 2 bases at V and 6 bases at J, with 8 bases between the two ends. CDR1 is MDHEN, CDR2 SYDVKM, per germline. The DNA for the CDR3 is TGTGCCAGCAGTTTAAAAGTAGTCAATGAGCAGTTCTTC. Amino acid sequence: CASSLKVVNEQFF.

This clonotype has at least ten counts. The J gene is TRBJ1-2, the V gene TRBV13; 7 nucleotides line up with TRBD1. The trim removed 6 bases at V and 5 bases at J, leaving 9 bases unmatched. CDR1 and CDR2 (germline): PRHDT, FYEKMQ (reference sequence). The CDR3 is 14 residues long. The CDR3 protein is CASRSQGVEYGYTF. Here the CDR3 DNA reads TGTGCCAGCAGGAGTCAGGGGGTTGAGTATGGCTACACCTTC.

This sequence joins TRBV6-2 or TRBV6-3 and TRBJ1-2, with D unclear. This CDR3 region has 18 residues. Trimming took 0 bases from V and 1 from J, leaving 18 bases between them. Germline V CDR1 and CDR2: MNHEY, SVGEGT. In DNA form, the CDR3 reads TGTGCCAGCAGTTACTCACGACGGGGAACCTCCCTTAACTATGGCTACACCTTC. This sequence encodes CASSYSRRGTSLNYGYTF.

At least ten counts were recorded for this clonotype. The chain joins TRBV7-8 to TRBJ2-7, with D perhaps TRBD1 (6 bases). The CDR3 contains 15 residues. Per germline, CDR1 SGHVS and CDR2 FQNEAQ. V dropped 3 bases and J dropped 0 bases, with 12 bases sitting between them. This CDR3 is CASSFSRTASYEQYF. The CDR3 DNA sequence: TGTGCCAGCAGCTTTAGCCGGACAGCCTCCTACGAGCAGTACTTC.

CDR3 nucleotides: TGTGCCAGCAGCTTAAGAGGGACAGGGACGAGCATGAACACTGAAGCTTTCTTT. Translated, it gives CASSLRGTGTSMNTEAFF. The rearrangement joins TRBV7-2 to TRBJ1-1; TRBD1 aligns across 9 bases. Germline V gene data show CDR1 as SGHTA and CDR2 as FQGNSA. This CDR3 region has 18 residues. After removal of 2 bases from V and 0 bases from J, the junction contained 10 bases not matched to a gene.

This clonotype came up many times. The chain combines TRBV28 with TRBJ2-7, with D unresolved. Per the germline V gene, CDR1 is MDHEN and CDR2 is SYDVKM. Trimming removed 3 bases from V and 1 base from J, with 7 bases in between. This CDR3 is 13 amino acids long. Here the CDR3 DNA reads TGTGCCAGCAGTTTTGGGCAATCCTACGAGCAGTACTTC. This sequence encodes CASSFGQSYEQYF.

This clonotype was counted a few times. The rearrangement joins TRBV27 to TRBJ1-5, with D perhaps matching TRBD1 (6 bases). V was trimmed by 7 bases and J by 5 bases, leaving 18 bases between them. The CDR3 length is 15 residues. Germline values: CDR1 MNHEY, CDR2 SMNVEV (reference sequence). CDR3 in amino acids: CASKSLQGTYQPQHF. The DNA of the CDR3 is TGTGCCAGCAAGTCATTACAGGGTACCTATCAGCCCCAGCATTTT.

The table lists this clonotype with a count of one. Given the absence of the conserved phenylalanine or tryptophan at the CDR3 end, a read error is likely. This chain links TRBV3-1 with TRBJ1-1; D is ambiguous. The CDR3 consists of 11 residues. The V and J ends lost 3 bases and 8 bases respectively, with 7 bases between them. Germline CDR1 is LGHDT and CDR2 is YNNKEL (reference sequence). CDR3 protein: CASSQAGEAFL. In DNA, the CDR3 is TGTGCCAGCAGCCAGGCTGGGGAAGCTTTCCTT.

In its sample, this clonotype was seen many times. CDR3 loop: CATRTSGEYNEQFF. CDR3 bases: TGTGCCACCAGAACTAGCGGGGAGTACAATGAGCAGTTCTTC. The chain uses TRBV15 and TRBJ2-1; TRBD2 matches at 10 bases. The CDR3 length is 14 residues. The V gene end was trimmed by 6 bases and the J gene end by 4 bases; junction bases not matched to a gene: 3. The germline CDR1 and CDR2 sequences are LNHNV and YYDKDF (reference sequence). The whole variable domain, filled in from reference TRBV15 and TRBJ2-1, reads DAMVIQNPRYQVTQFGKPVTLSCSQTLNHNVMYWYQQKSSQAPKLLFHYYDKDFNNEADTPDNFQSRRPNTSFCFLDIRSPGLGDTAMYLCATRTSGEYNEQFFGPGTRLTVL.

This clonotype was picked up a small number of times. The chain employs TRBV14 and TRBJ2-7; perhaps TRBD1 as D (6 bases). CDR1 is SGHDN, CDR2 FVKESK, per germline. With 0 bases removed from V and 5 bases from J, the gap between germline ends came to 17 bases. This CDR3 contains 16 residues. This CDR3 is CASSQDGRGLMNEQYF. The CDR3 DNA follows: TGTGCCAGCAGCCAAGACGGCAGGGGCCTTATGAACGAGCAGTACTTC.

This clonotype was counted many times. The CDR3 region has the DNA TGCGCCAGCAGCCCAACTCTAGCGGGAGCAGTTGACACCGGGGAGCTGTTTTTT. Protein: CASSPTLAGAVDTGELFF. The rearrangement links TRBV10-1 to TRBJ2-2, with TRBD2 matching 10 bases. The CDR3 contains 18 residues. J lost 3 bases, V lost 6 bases, and 13 bases had no gene match. Germline CDR1 reads WNHNN; CDR2 reads SYGVQD (reference sequence).

There are many counts of this clonotype. J is TRBJ2-3 and V is TRBV6-1; TRBD2 matches at 13 bases. The junction had 14 bases not matched to a gene; V was cut back by 8 bases and J by 3 bases. The CDR3 consists of 18 residues. Germline values: CDR1 MNHNS, CDR2 SASEGT. The CDR3 bases are TGTGCCAGCTCTGATTTACTAGCGGGAGGGCCCAGTACAGATACGCAGTATTTT. Translating it yields CASSDLLAGGPSTDTQYF.

V usage is TRBV28 and J usage is TRBJ1-4; 11 nucleotides match TRBD1. CDR3 length: 15 amino acids. The V gene's germline CDR1 is MDHEN and CDR2 SYDVKM. V was clipped by 3 bases and J by 6 bases; unmatched bases: 3. The CDR3 here is CASSFWDRGDEKLFF. CDR3 nucleotides: TGTGCCAGCAGTTTCTGGGACAGGGGGGATGAAAAACTGTTTTTT.

This clonotype was counted ten times or more. This chain connects TRBV6-1 to TRBJ1-5, with 9 bases aligning to TRBD1. V lost 6 bases, J lost 2 bases, and 11 bases stayed unmatched. CDR1 is MNHNS, CDR2 SASEGT, per germline. The CDR3 is 17 residues long. CDR3 bases: TGTGCCAGCAGAGAGATATCGGACAGGGGTGGCAATCAGCCCCAGCATTTT. Protein: CASREISDRGGNQPQHF.

This clonotype was seen once. At one end the junction does not follow the germline gene, possibly because of a read error. The V call is TRBV29-1, the J call TRBJ2-1; no reliable D call. Germline-derived CDR1 and CDR2 are SQVTM and ANQGSEA. The CDR3 consists of 13 residues. Written as DNA, the CDR3 is TGCAGCGTCGCTCTAAGCTCCTACAATGAGCAGTCCTTC. Translated, it gives CSVALSSYNEQSF.

This clonotype was seen more than once but under ten times. The chain links TRBV20-1 to TRBJ1-5, with D maybe TRBD1 (5 bases). The germline gives CDR1 DFQATT, CDR2 SNEGSKA (reference sequence). CDR3 length equals 15 residues. The ends were cut back, 2 bases at V and 4 bases at J, with 15 bases in the middle. The CDR3, as DNA: TGCAGTGCTAGAAGGCTGGCGGGGCCTAATCAGCCCCAGCATTTT. It yields the protein CSARRLAGPNQPQHF.

This clonotype was recorded a few times. The rearrangement joins TRBV4-1 to TRBJ2-2; 11 bases map to TRBD2. This CDR3 comprises 18 residues. Per the germline V gene, CDR1 is MGHRA and CDR2 is YSYEKL. Trimming at V came to 1 base and at J to 2 bases, leaving 6 bases not matched to a gene. CDR3 in DNA: TGCGCCAGCAGCCAAGGAGGACTAGCGGGCAGAAACACCGGGGAGCTGTTTTTT. It specifies CASSQGGLAGRNTGELFF.

The sample holds a few counts of this clonotype. This may come from a read error, since a much larger clone is one base off. The conserved phenylalanine or tryptophan is not found at the CDR3 terminus, so this likely reflects a read error. The gene calls are TRBV2 and TRBJ1-2, with D possibly being TRBD1 (5 bases). V gave up 2 bases and J gave up 4 bases, with 26 bases separating them. Germline V gene sequence: CDR1 SNHLY, CDR2 FYNNEI. CDR3 length: 19 amino acids. The CDR3, as DNA: TGTGCCAGCAGTGAACTTCTGATGAAGACACGTACTAGGGGCTATGGCTACACCCTC. Encoded protein: CASSELLMKTRTRGYGYTL.

The chain employs TRBV7-2 and TRBJ2-1, with D possibly TRBD2 on 5 matching bases. The germline V gene has CDR1 SGHTA and CDR2 FQGNSA. The length of the CDR3 is 16 residues. The V end lost 1 base, the J end lost 0 bases, and 10 bases lay between the germline ends. The CDR3: CASSLVGVSSYNEQFF. CDR3 bases: TGTGCCAGCAGCTTAGTGGGAGTGAGCTCCTACAATGAGCAGTTCTTC.

This clonotype was counted only a few times. The rearrangement links TRBV2 to TRBJ2-7, with TRBD2 identical over 7 bases. Germline loops: CDR1 SNHLY, CDR2 FYNNEI. The CDR3 has 13 residues. After removal of 8 bases from V and 3 bases from J, the junction contained 7 bases not matched to a gene. Here the CDR3 reads CASGSASGYEQYF. The CDR3, as DNA: TGTGCCAGCGGTAGCGCTAGCGGCTACGAGCAGTACTTC.